The clone carrying this T cell receptor beta chain has a count of ten or more. Antigen: not known. This entry belongs to a study of T cells in Graves' hyperthyroidism and ophthalmopathy. Study-level findings and limits: Ophthalmopathy, which appeared later, was predicted by the model a median around 6 months before onset.

CDR1 is KGHSH and CDR2 is LQKENI in the germline V gene. Trimming shortened V by 4 bases and J by 5 bases, and 14 bases separated the two germline ends. CDR3 length equals 14 residues. Stable Graves' hyperthyroidism meant no ophthalmopathy progression within 18 months. Cells are PBMCs isolated from approximately 9.2 ml of fresh blood. Amplified TCR beta CDR3 regions came from RNA transcripts. The primer set for the first-round RT-PCR of the TCR CDR3 was HTBI. MiXCR was run by TCRdb on the multiplex PCR reads, yielding one entry per CDR3 protein. The table shows over 300,000 distinct CDR3 sequences, with over 11% occurring only once.

Sequencing was carried out using blood. The source of this sequence is an older woman with Graves' hyperthyroidism. The chain carries TRBV18 and TRBJ1-1, with TRBD1 as a possible D gene (6 bases). The CDR3, as DNA: TGTGCCAGCTCACGAGACAGGCGAAGGACTGAAGCTTTCTTT. Translating gives CASSRDRRRTEAFF.